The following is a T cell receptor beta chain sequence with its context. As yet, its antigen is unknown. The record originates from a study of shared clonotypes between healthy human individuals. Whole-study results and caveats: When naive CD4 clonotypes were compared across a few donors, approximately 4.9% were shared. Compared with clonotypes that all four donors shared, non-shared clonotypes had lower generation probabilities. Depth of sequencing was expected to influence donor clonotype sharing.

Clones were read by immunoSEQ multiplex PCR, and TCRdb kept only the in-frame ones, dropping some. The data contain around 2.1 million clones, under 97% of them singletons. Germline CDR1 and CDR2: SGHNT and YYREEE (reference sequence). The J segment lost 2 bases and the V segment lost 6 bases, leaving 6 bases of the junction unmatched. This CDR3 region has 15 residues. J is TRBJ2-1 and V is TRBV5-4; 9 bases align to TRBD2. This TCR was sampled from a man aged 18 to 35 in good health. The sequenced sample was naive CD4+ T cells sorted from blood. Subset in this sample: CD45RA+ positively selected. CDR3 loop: CASTRTSETYNEQFF. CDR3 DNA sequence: TGTGCCAGCACCCGGACTAGCGAGACCTACAATGAGCAGTTCTTC.